This is a list of T cell receptor beta chains from one sample in a study of cytomegalovirus exposure and HLA in healthy donors. Only in-frame clones appear in the TCRdb table, and some are missing; sequencing was by immunoSEQ multiplex PCR. The sample has under 200,000 clones; 79% are singletons. Material for sequencing was PBMCs. The receptors stem from a woman aged 25 to 45 in good health and CMV-seropositive. The CDR3 runs from the conserved cysteine through the conserved F or W. Fields, in order: J gene, clone size, D gene, V gene, CDR3 DNA, CDR3 protein. A D gene is named only where the DNA matches it firmly. The listing skips clone size in some rows; elsewhere it reads once, few, many or a size class.

J: TRBJ2-7
size: NA
D: TRBD1
V: TRBV28
DNA: TGTGCCAGCCGAACCGGGACAGTGGGGTACGAGCAGTACTTC
CDR3: CASRTGTVGYEQYF

J: TRBJ2-7
size: NA
D: NA
V: TRBV5-4
DNA: TGTGCCAGCAGCTCGACGATCGAGACAGACTACGAGCAGTACTTC
CDR3: CASSSTIETDYEQYF

J: TRBJ1-6
size: NA
D: NA
V: TRBV9
DNA: TGTGCCAGCAGCTCAGAGGGACAAACGAATTCACCCCTCCACTTT
CDR3: CASSSEGQTNSPLHF

J: TRBJ2-7
size: NA
D: NA
V: TRBV6-5
DNA: TGTGCCAGCAGACCCGACAGACTCATTTCCTACGAGCAGTACTTC
CDR3: CASRPDRLISYEQYF

J: TRBJ2-5
size: NA
D: NA
V: TRBV6-1
DNA: TGTGCCAGCAGAATAGCGGCGCAAGAGACCCAGTACTTC
CDR3: CASRIAAQETQYF

J: TRBJ2-5
size: NA
D: NA
V: TRBV19
DNA: TGTGCCAGTAATATGGGGGCTGGAGAGACCCAGTACTTC
CDR3: CASNMGAGETQYF

J: TRBJ2-3
size: once
D: NA
V: TRBV4-3
DNA: TGCGCCAGCAGCCAAGGGGGCCCTGGCACAGATACGCAGTATTTT
CDR3: CASSQGGPGTDTQYF

J: TRBJ2-7
size: few
D: TRBD2
V: TRBV25-1
DNA: TGTGCCAGCAGTGAAACTAGCGGCTACTCCTACGAGCAGTACTTC
CDR3: CASSETSGYSYEQYF

J: TRBJ2-7
size: few
D: TRBD1
V: TRBV27
DNA: TGTGCCAGCAGTTTAGCGGCAGGGGGCGAAGGCGAGCAGTACTTC
CDR3: CASSLAAGGEGEQYF

J: TRBJ2-7
size: once
D: NA
V: TRBV10-3
DNA: TGTGCCATCAGTGAAGGTCGGGCGGATCAGGGCGAGCAGTACTTC
CDR3: CAISEGRADQGEQYF

J: TRBJ2-1
size: NA
D: NA
V: TRBV7-9
DNA: TGTGCCAGCAGCTTTCTTGCGACTAGGAGCCAAAATGGGCAGTTCTTC
CDR3: CASSFLATRSQNGQFF

J: TRBJ1-3
size: NA
D: NA
V: TRBV23-1
DNA: TGCGCCAGCCTCGGGTCTGGAAACACCATATATTTT
CDR3: CASLGSGNTIYF

J: TRBJ2-7
size: NA
D: TRBD1
V: TRBV4-3
DNA: TGCGCCAGCAGCCAAGACAGCTCAGGGGGCCTCTACGAGCAGTACTTC
CDR3: CASSQDSSGGLYEQYF

J: TRBJ1-2
size: NA
D: TRBD1
V: TRBV9
DNA: TGTGCCAGCAGCCCGGACAGGGCGATCGGTGGCTACACCTTC
CDR3: CASSPDRAIGGYTF

J: TRBJ1-1
size: NA
D: NA
V: TRBV7-2
DNA: TGTGCCAGCAGCTTAGGCCGATTCGGCACTGAAGCTTTCTTT
CDR3: CASSLGRFGTEAFF

J: TRBJ1-5
size: once
D: NA
V: TRBV5-6
DNA: TGTGCCAGCAGCCACGGTAGCAGGGCCAATCAGCCCCAGCATTTT
CDR3: CASSHGSRANQPQHF

J: TRBJ1-5
size: few
D: NA
V: TRBV27
DNA: TGTGCCAGCAGTTTGGGGACACACACCAATCAGCCCCAGCATTTT
CDR3: CASSLGTHTNQPQHF

J: TRBJ2-2
size: NA
D: NA
V: TRBV30
DNA: TGTGCCTGGGGGCGAGATTACACCGGGGAGCTGTTTTTT
CDR3: CAWGRDYTGELFF

J: TRBJ2-7
size: NA
D: NA
V: TRBV27
DNA: TGTGCCAGCAGTTTAGGGCCCCCCTACGAGCAGTACTTC
CDR3: CASSLGPPYEQYF

J: TRBJ2-1
size: NA
D: NA
V: TRBV13
DNA: TGTGCCAGCAGCCTCGAAGTACTGGGGCCCAACTACAATGAGCAGTTCTTC
CDR3: CASSLEVLGPNYNEQFF

J: TRBJ2-7
size: NA
D: NA
V: TRBV7-2
DNA: TGTGCCAGCAGCGACTCCTCCGGGGATAGGCAGTACTTC
CDR3: CASSDSSGDRQYF

J: TRBJ2-2
size: NA
D: NA
V: TRBV4-1
DNA: TGCGCCAGCAGCCAAGGTCAGGTAAAGGACACCGGGGAGCTGTTTTTT
CDR3: CASSQGQVKDTGELFF

J: TRBJ2-5
size: NA
D: TRBD1
V: TRBV7-9
DNA: TGTGCCAGCGCGCGCCAAACAGGGGACCAAGAGACCCAGTACTTC
CDR3: CASARQTGDQETQYF

J: TRBJ1-2
size: once
D: NA
V: TRBV7-2
DNA: TGTGCCAGCAGCTCGGACCCCGCGGGGGGCTACACCTTC
CDR3: CASSSDPAGGYTF

J: TRBJ2-1
size: NA
D: TRBD2
V: TRBV7-9
DNA: TGTGCCAGCAGACAAGGGACTAGCGGGAGGGCCGGCTATGAGCAGTTCTTC
CDR3: CASRQGTSGRAGYEQFF

J: TRBJ1-5
size: once
D: TRBD1
V: TRBV7-9
DNA: TGTGCCAGCAGCTTAGTCCAGGACAGGGTCTATAGCAATCAGCCCCAGCATTTT
CDR3: CASSLVQDRVYSNQPQHF

J: TRBJ2-3
size: few
D: TRBD2
V: TRBV9
DNA: TGTGCCAGCAGCGGTATAGCGGGGGGGCCGAATACGCAGTATTTT
CDR3: CASSGIAGGPNTQYF

J: TRBJ2-2
size: NA
D: NA
V: TRBV7-2
DNA: TGTGCCAGCAGCTTTAAACTACGCGGGGAGCTGTTTTTT
CDR3: CASSFKLRGELFF

J: TRBJ2-2
size: few
D: TRBD1
V: TRBV19
DNA: TGTGCCAGTAGACCGATCACAGGGGATCCCGGGGAGCTGTTTTTT
CDR3: CASRPITGDPGELFF

J: TRBJ1-2
size: NA
D: NA
V: TRBV19
DNA: TGTGCCAGTAGCAGAGGGGAGGGAGGCTACACCTTC
CDR3: CASSRGEGGYTF

J: TRBJ2-4
size: few
D: NA
V: TRBV21-1
DNA: TGTGCCAGCAGCAAAGGGAGTCGGACACTCTTCTGCAAAAACATTCAGTACTTC
CDR3: CASSKGSRTLFCKNIQYF

J: TRBJ2-7
size: once
D: NA
V: TRBV23-1
DNA: TGCGCCAGCAGTCTGCGCGGGCCTAAATCCTACGAGCAGTACTTC
CDR3: CASSLRGPKSYEQYF

J: TRBJ2-7
size: NA
D: NA
V: TRBV5-1
DNA: TGCGCCAGCAGCTTGGCCTCGGGAGTATATTACGAGCAGTACTTC
CDR3: CASSLASGVYYEQYF

J: TRBJ2-5
size: NA
D: TRBD1
V: TRBV6-5
DNA: TGTGCCAGCAGTTCCGGACCGGGACAGGGCCTAGAGACCCAGTACTTC
CDR3: CASSSGPGQGLETQYF

J: TRBJ2-3
size: NA
D: TRBD2
V: TRBV7-9
DNA: TGTGCCAGCAGCCCTCGTCTAGCGGGGGGATCAGATACGCAGTATTTT
CDR3: CASSPRLAGGSDTQYF

J: TRBJ2-7
size: NA
D: TRBD2
V: TRBV11-2
DNA: TGTGCCAGCAGCTTAGGGCTAGCGGACGCCTACGAGCAGTACTTC
CDR3: CASSLGLADAYEQYF

J: TRBJ2-7
size: NA
D: TRBD1
V: TRBV4-1
DNA: TGCGCCAGCAGCCAAGGGACAGGATTCTACGAGCAGTACTTC
CDR3: CASSQGTGFYEQYF

J: TRBJ1-4
size: NA
D: NA
V: TRBV2
DNA: TGTGCCAGCAGTGAGGGCAGCTATAATGAAAAACTGTTTTTT
CDR3: CASSEGSYNEKLFF

J: TRBJ1-3
size: NA
D: NA
V: TRBV7-9
DNA: TGTGCCAGCAGCTTCGGTGGAAACACCATATATTTT
CDR3: CASSFGGNTIYF

J: TRBJ2-1
size: NA
D: TRBD1
V: TRBV2
DNA: TGTGCCAGCAGTCCGGGACAGGGGGATGTAGATGAGCAGTTCTTC
CDR3: CASSPGQGDVDEQFF

J: TRBJ2-7
size: NA
D: NA
V: TRBV2
DNA: TGTGCCAGCAGTGTGCAGCGGACGAGGACGGAGCAGTACTTC
CDR3: CASSVQRTRTEQYF

J: TRBJ2-5
size: NA
D: NA
V: TRBV6-6
DNA: TGTGCCAGCAGACCCTGGAAAAAGGAGGAGACCCAGTACTTC
CDR3: CASRPWKKEETQYF

J: TRBJ2-3
size: NA
D: TRBD2
V: TRBV7-9
DNA: TGTGCCAGCAGCTTGGGACTAGATCTGGATACGCAGTATTTT
CDR3: CASSLGLDLDTQYF

J: TRBJ1-3
size: few
D: NA
V: TRBV21-1
DNA: TGTGCCAGCAGCACTAACGACAAGATGGGGCTTCTCGTATTTGGAAACACCATATATTTT
CDR3: CASSTNDKMGLLVFGNTIYF